The rows below give T cell receptor beta chains drawn from one sample of a study of tumor and adjacent non-tumor tissue in lung cancer. TCRdb re-called the multiplex PCR reads through MiXCR, storing one row per CDR3 protein. The profile shows approximately 90,000 distinct CDR3 sequences, 67% of them singletons. The sequencing sample was made of lung tumor tissue. These TCRs come from a man in his sixties with non-small cell lung cancer. CDR3s include the opening cysteine and the closing phenylalanine or tryptophan.

v_gene,CDR3aa
TRBV11-3,CASSLGVWVHTDTQYF
TRBV20-1,CSARDDIGNNEQFF
TRBV20-1,CSARDNLAGLTHTQYF
TRBV20-1,CIARKGPGNNPPLHF
TRBV11-2,CASSPGDSYGYTF
TRBV12-3/TRBV12-4,CASSWVGGYEQFF
TRBV11-1,CVSSSDTYHGTQYF
TRBV6-5,CASSYDRDTDAFF
TRBV6-2/TRBV6-3,CASTQGFGYTF
TRBV6-1,CASTETTHSPLHF
TRBV7-8,CVSSSISGGQFF
TRBV5-1,CASSLSESSYNEQFF
TRBV5-4,CACSSGTGTLRFKNTQYF
TRBV4-1,CASSTPQRPYEQYF
TRBV5-1,CVSAGTSGRRANTQYF
TRBV6-6,CASSYGEDSFYTDTQYF
TRBV5-1,CASSLEQPDNYNSPLHF
TRBV28,CASSLTGGRNEQYF
TRBV5-1,CASSLVDKYNEQFF
TRBV30,CAWSRPGTDTQYF
TRBV20-1,CSARAGTGGTNQPQHF
TRBV14,CASSCNLNNERFF
TRBV11-3,CASSPQGGDRTQYF
TRBV24-1,CATSDPSPGGNNEQFF
TRBV12-3/TRBV12-4,CANRPPAASGSWNHEQFF
TRBV7-9,CASSYVRGNTEAFF
TRBV12-3/TRBV12-4,CASSQRTGAYEQYF
TRBV5-6,CTSSYAPSGVGGETQYF
TRBV30,CAWTLGLEETQYF
TRBV6-5,CASRDSVLYGYTF
TRBV5-6,CASRFPGGETQYF
TRBV11-2,CANILVGELPYRGEQFF
TRBV11-2,CASSFTTSGAAEQFF
TRBV5-1,CASSSKPQWDTRNTEAFF
TRBV29-1,CSVEGTFLSYNEQFF
TRBV7-9,CASTPLGGSNGYTF
TRBV12-3/TRBV12-4,CTSSLWADGGEHYF
TRBV6-2/TRBV6-3,CATGELENYEQYF
TRBV12-3/TRBV12-4,CASSLSSWAGRNVQYF
TRBV6-2/TRBV6-3,CAISNRGSSYDEQFF
TRBV10-2,CASTGNYNQSQYF
TRBV29-1,CSVGLAGGGLNNEQFF
TRBV11-1,CASNSPRGRGYVAEQYF
TRBV11-3,CASRPGDRGNTEGFF
TRBV29-1,CSVLTGGQETQYF
TRBV12-3/TRBV12-4,CASSLAGTSNTGELFF
TRBV11-1,CVSGSTSGSTYNEQFF
TRBV6-6,CASSDTWVEQSF
TRBV12-3/TRBV12-4,CASSSPRGAGGNQPQHF
TRBV30,CAWSVLGAGAFF
TRBV5-1,CASPLEIQSSGANVLTF